The next 21 T cell receptor beta chains were all read from a single sample in a study of patients and donors after allogeneic stem cell transplantation. TCRdb passed the RT-PCR reads through MiXCR, listing each CDR3 protein once. The table has about 960,000 distinct CDR3 sequences, about a sixth seen once; the top ten hold roughly 6.4%. The sequencing sample was made of blood, either unsorted or a sorted T cell fraction (not recorded which). The receptors come from a human donor who was either an allogeneic HSCT recipient or a stem cell or donor lymphocyte infusion donor (not recorded which). It is not recorded whose cells these are; they may come from a transplant donor.

This rearrangement joins TRBV12-3 or TRBV12-4 to TRBJ2-6, with unresolved D. V gave up 1 base and J gave up 0 bases, with 7 bases separating them. The CDR3 length is 16 residues. CDR3 protein: CASSLGTLSGANVLTF. In DNA form, the CDR3 reads TGTGCCAGCAGTTTAGGCACTCTCTCTGGGGCCAACGTCCTGACTTTC.

J is TRBJ2-1 and V is TRBV5-5, with 7 nucleotides matching TRBD2. The J segment lost 1 base and the V segment lost 0 bases, leaving 7 bases of the junction unmatched. CDR1 and CDR2 (germline): SGHKS, YYEKEE (reference sequence). This CDR3 contains 17 residues. CDR3 nucleotides: TGTGCCAGCAGCTTGGGGACTAGACCCAATTCCTACAATGAGCAGTTCTTC. This codes for CASSLGTRPNSYNEQFF.

This clonotype occurred a few times. This chain uses TRBV6-2 or TRBV6-3 with TRBJ1-1; perhaps TRBD1 as D (6 bases). Trimming removed 5 bases at V and 1 base at J, with 14 bases between. Germline CDR1 reads MNHEY; CDR2 reads SVGEGT. This CDR3 is built from 15 residues. The CDR3 protein is CASSHQQGWNTEAFF. The CDR3 DNA reads as TGTGCCAGCAGTCACCAACAGGGCTGGAACACTGAAGCTTTCTTT.

This sequence joins TRBV29-1 and TRBJ2-5; 7 bases agree with TRBD2. This CDR3 is built from 15 residues. CDR1 and CDR2 (germline): SQVTM, ANQGSEA. Unmatched junction bases numbered 13, after V lost 7 bases and J lost 2 bases. The CDR3 coding sequence is TGCAGCGCTGGGAGACTAGCCGGGAGGCAAGAGACCCAGTACTTC. As protein: CSAGRLAGRQETQYF.

A few counts support this clonotype. The chain carries TRBV11-1 and TRBJ1-2, with 8 bases aligning to TRBD1. Germline-derived CDR1 and CDR2 are SGHAT and FQDESV (reference sequence). The CDR3 extends over 13 amino acids. Unmatched junction bases numbered 10, after V lost 2 bases and J lost 14 bases. The CDR3 DNA reads as TGTGCCAGCAGCTTATACCAAGGACAGGGCGGGACCTTC. This gives the protein CASSLYQGQGGTF.

A few counts support this clonotype. The chain uses TRBV6-5 and TRBJ2-2, with D perhaps TRBD1 (6 bases). The V gene's germline CDR1 is MNHEY and CDR2 SVGAGI. The CDR3 has 14 amino acids. V gave up 3 bases and J gave up 5 bases, with 10 bases separating them. DNA for the CDR3: TGTGCCAGCAGTTATACGAGGGGGACCGGGGAGCTGTTTTTT. It specifies CASSYTRGTGELFF.

The chain uses TRBV29-1 and TRBJ1-2; 8 nucleotides align to TRBD1. The CDR3 contains 11 residues. Germline V CDR1 and CDR2: SQVTM, ANQGSEA. V shed 8 bases, J shed 8 bases, and the junction held 7 bases outside the gene matches. The CDR3 DNA reads TGCAGCTCACGGACAGGGAGCGGCTACACCTTC. Translating it yields CSSRTGSGYTF.

V usage is TRBV30 and J usage is TRBJ1-6; 8 bases match TRBD1. The germline gives CDR1 GTSNPN, CDR2 SVGIG (reference sequence). Trimming at V came to 3 bases and at J to 11 bases, leaving 6 bases not matched to a gene. CDR3 length: 13 residues. CDR3 amino acids: CAWRGQGRTPLHF. The CDR3 DNA is TGTGCCTGGAGAGGACAGGGACGGACACCCCTCCACTTT.

The table lists this clonotype with many counts. The V call is TRBV27, the J call TRBJ2-7; D is possibly TRBD1 or TRBD2 (5 bases each). Germline loops: CDR1 MNHEY, CDR2 SMNVEV (reference sequence). CDR3 size: 14 residues. V lost 5 bases to trimming and J lost 6 bases, with 17 bases between them. CDR3 loop: CASSPGPTSPEQYF. In DNA form, the CDR3 reads TGTGCCAGCAGTCCGGGACCCACCAGCCCCGAGCAGTACTTC.

CDR3 nucleotide sequence: TGTGCCTGGAGTGGCAGGGGCAATCAGCCCCAGCATTTT. It yields the protein CAWSGRGNQPQHF. V gene TRBV30 combines with J gene TRBJ1-5; D might be TRBD1 (5 bases). The CDR3 loop spans 13 amino acids. Germline CDR1 GTSNPN, CDR2 SVGIG (reference sequence). Deletions cut 1 base from V and 2 bases from J, with 6 bases between.

This clonotype was found a few times. The chain links TRBV11-2 to TRBJ2-1; no definite D call. CDR3 size: 12 residues. Germline V CDR1 and CDR2: SGHAT, FQNNGV. Trimming cost V 5 bases and J 7 bases, with 9 bases left between them. The CDR3 coding sequence is TGTGCCAGCAGCCTCCTTGTAAATGAGCAGTTCTTC. It is translated as CASSLLVNEQFF.

In its sample, this clonotype was seen many times. This chain links TRBV5-1 with TRBJ2-3; 7 bases agree with TRBD2. Per germline, CDR1 SGHRS and CDR2 YFSETQ. The J segment lost 2 bases and the V segment lost 2 bases, leaving 8 bases of the junction unmatched. The CDR3 is 16 residues long. This CDR3 reads CASSLYLAEFTDTQYF. The CDR3 DNA follows: TGCGCCAGCAGCTTATATCTAGCGGAATTCACAGATACGCAGTATTTT.

The chain employs TRBV25-1 and TRBJ2-1; 8 bases are shared with TRBD1. V was clipped by 5 bases and J by 6 bases; unmatched bases: 9. Germline V gene lookup returns CDR1 MGHDK and CDR2 SYGVNS. The CDR3 totals 15 residues. The chain's CDR3 is CASSPTGGRVNEQFF. CDR3 DNA: TGTGCCAGCAGTCCAACAGGGGGTCGTGTCAATGAGCAGTTCTTC. The entire variable domain, with the rest obtained from reference TRBV25-1 and TRBJ2-1, is as follows: EADIYQTPRYLVIGTGKKITLECSQTMGHDKMYWYQQDPGMELHLIHYSYGVNSTEKGDLSSESTVSRIRTEHFPLTLESARPSHTSQYLCASSPTGGRVNEQFFGPGTRLTVL.

In its sample, this clonotype was seen many times. The rearrangement uses TRBV6-5 and TRBJ2-6; either TRBD1 or TRBD2 may supply D (5 bases each). CDR3 length: 15 residues. Trimming removed 2 bases at V and 1 base at J, with 6 bases between. Germline V gives CDR1 MNHEY, CDR2 SVGAGI. The CDR3 nucleotides are TGTGCCAGCAGTTACGGGGGATCTGGGGCCAACGTCCTGACTTTC. It is translated as CASSYGGSGANVLTF.

The J gene is TRBJ2-1, the V gene TRBV5-1, with TRBD2 as a possible D gene (6 bases). The CDR3 is 14 amino acids. Trimming left V 0 bases short and J 10 bases short, with 14 bases between. Germline values: CDR1 SGHRS, CDR2 YFSETQ. The CDR3 coding sequence is TGCGCCAGCAGCTTGGGGGGGGAACGCTTCGAGCAGTTCTTC. As protein: CASSLGGERFEQFF.

A few counts support this clonotype. The chain employs TRBV2 and TRBJ2-1, with D tentatively TRBD2 (5 bases). The CDR3 sequence is 9 residues long. V shed 7 bases and J shed 14 bases, with 9 bases lying between them. Germline V gives CDR1 SNHLY, CDR2 FYNNEI. DNA of the CDR3: TGTGCCAGCACCCCCGGGGAGTTCTTC. As protein: CASTPGEFF.

The J gene is TRBJ2-2, the V gene TRBV2; 7 bases align to TRBD2. From germline, CDR1 is SNHLY and CDR2 FYNNEI. V lost 7 bases to trimming and J lost 0 bases; unmatched junction nucleotides: 5. This CDR3 has 15 amino acids. CDR3 DNA: TGTGCCAGCACCCCGGGAGGCACGAACACCGGGGAGCTGTTTTTT. Translated: CASTPGGTNTGELFF.

There are a few counts of this clonotype. The chain is built from TRBV24-1 and TRBJ2-1, with TRBD2 identical over 7 bases. The V segment lost 8 bases and the J segment 6 bases; nucleotides outside the gene matches: 12. The CDR3 totals 15 residues. CDR1 is KGHDR, CDR2 SFDVKD, per germline. The CDR3 region has the DNA TGTGCCACCAATGCTGGGAGGGGACTAACCAATGAGCAGTTCTTC. This gives the protein CATNAGRGLTNEQFF.

The chain carries TRBV5-1 and TRBJ2-3; a possible D gene is TRBD1 (5 bases). There are 16 residues in the CDR3. The V and J ends lost 0 bases and 1 base respectively, with 12 bases between them. Per the germline V gene, CDR1 is SGHRS and CDR2 is YFSETQ. CDR3 sequence reads: CASSLATAPRTDTQYF. The CDR3 bases are TGCGCCAGCAGCTTGGCGACAGCCCCTCGCACAGATACGCAGTATTTT. Full variable domain (rest looked up from reference TRBV5-1 and TRBJ2-3): KAGVTQTPRYLIKTRGQQVTLSCSPISGHRSVSWYQQTPGQGLQFLFEYFSETQRNKGNFPGRFSGRQFSNSRSEMNVSTLELGDSALYLCASSLATAPRTDTQYFGPGTRLTVL.

The chain employs TRBV5-5 and TRBJ2-5; TRBD2 agrees at 14 bases. The V gene end was trimmed by 3 bases and the J gene end by 5 bases; junction bases not matched to a gene: 9. Germline CDR1 is SGHKS and CDR2 is YYEKEE (reference sequence). This CDR3 is 17 amino acids long. In DNA, the CDR3 is TGTGCCAGCAGCTCCCAGACTAGCGGGAGGGCCCGCGAGACCCAGTACTTC. It yields the protein CASSSQTSGRARETQYF.

The chain carries TRBV30 and TRBJ2-3; D is ambiguous. The CDR3 runs to 13 residues. V lost 3 bases to trimming and J lost 6 bases, with 13 bases between them. CDR1 and CDR2 from the germline V gene are GTSNPN and SVGIG (reference sequence). The CDR3 DNA reads TGTGCCTGGAGGGATGGGGTGCTGGATACGCAGTATTTT. It is translated as CAWRDGVLDTQYF.